The 25 T cell receptor beta chains listed next were all sequenced from one sample in a study of blood T cell repertoires in COVID-19. Here immunoSEQ multiplex PCR was the method, and the copy in TCRdb shows in-frame clones only, minus some. The data contain approximately 97,000 clones, 90% of them singletons. Sequenced sample: peripheral blood. These receptors came from a man in his fifties or sixties with acute or convalescent COVID-19.

CDR3 sequence: CASSGGTGGYGYTF. The CDR3 nucleotides read TGTGCCAGCAGCGGAGGGACAGGCGGGTATGGCTACACCTTC. This chain connects TRBV7-2 to TRBJ1-2; TRBD1 aligns across 8 bases. V was clipped by 5 bases and J by 5 bases; unmatched bases: 7. Per germline, CDR1 SGHTA and CDR2 FQGNSA. The CDR3 loop spans 14 amino acids.

About this clone itself: The junction differs from germline at one of its ends, possibly a read error. V usage is TRBV6-1 and J usage is TRBJ1-2, with D possibly TRBD1 on 6 matching bases. The CDR3 is 15 amino acids. Germline CDR1 is MNHNS and CDR2 is SASEGT. The CDR3 loop is CASREGGGLNYGYTF. The CDR3 DNA reads as TGTGCCAGCAGGGAAGGAGGGGGACTAAACTATGGCTACACCTTC.

J is TRBJ2-7 and V is TRBV5-1; 9 bases match TRBD1. CDR3 size: 16 residues. V was pared by 3 bases and J by 7 bases, with 14 bases of the junction left unmatched. Germline loops: CDR1 SGHRS, CDR2 YFSETQ. DNA of the CDR3: TGCGCCAGCAGCTACACCCGACCGGGACAGGGTGGTGAGCAGTACTTC. It specifies CASSYTRPGQGGEQYF.

The chain recombines TRBV14 with TRBJ2-6; 7 nucleotides line up with TRBD2. Germline V gene data show CDR1 as SGHDN and CDR2 as FVKESK. There are 17 residues in the CDR3. V gave up 3 bases and J gave up 0 bases; unmatched junction bases: 5. Here the CDR3 DNA reads TGTGCCAGCAGCCACCGAGGGAGGGACTCTGGGGCCAACGTCCTGACTTTC. It codes for CASSHRGRDSGANVLTF.

This clone showed up just once. The CDR3 DNA reads TGTGCCAGCAGCTTGGTGCAGGGATTTTATGGCTACACCTTC. It translates to CASSLVQGFYGYTF. The V and J genes are TRBV7-2 and TRBJ1-2, with a possible D match to TRBD1 (5 bases). The V end was cut by 3 bases, the J end by 5 bases, with 13 bases between. The CDR3 length is 14 residues. Germline loops: CDR1 SGHTA, CDR2 FQGNSA.

The V and J genes are TRBV13 and TRBJ1-1; 9 bases are a match to TRBD1. V shed 5 bases and J 5 bases; nucleotides not matched to a gene: 9. Germline-derived CDR1 and CDR2 are PRHDT and FYEKMQ (reference sequence). The CDR3 totals 15 residues. The CDR3 spells CASSPVDRGGTEAFF. CDR3 DNA sequence: TGTGCCAGCAGCCCGGTGGACAGGGGAGGGACTGAAGCTTTCTTT.

This rearrangement joins TRBV2 to TRBJ1-5, with 11 bases matching TRBD1. V lost 9 bases and J lost 4; bases outside the gene matches: 5. The germline V gene has CDR1 SNHLY and CDR2 FYNNEI. CDR3 size: 14 residues. The CDR3 loop reads CASGGTGGNQPQHF. The CDR3 DNA follows: TGTGCCAGTGGGGGGACAGGGGGAAATCAGCCCCAGCATTTT.

V is TRBV7-9 and J is TRBJ1-1, with TRBD1 as a possible D gene (6 bases). CDR1 SEHNR and CDR2 FQNEAQ come from the germline V gene (reference sequence). Trimming removed 1 base at V and 0 bases at J, with 12 bases between. This CDR3 is 16 amino acids long. This CDR3 reads CASSLEGVEMNTEAFF. The CDR3 DNA reads as TGTGCCAGCAGCTTAGAGGGGGTCGAAATGAACACTGAAGCTTTCTTT.

The J gene is TRBJ2-2, the V gene TRBV5-4, with TRBD1 identical over 7 bases. CDR1 SGHNT and CDR2 YYREEE come from the germline V gene (reference sequence). V dropped 4 bases and J dropped 0; count of bases not matched to a gene: 9. The CDR3 consists of 17 residues. The CDR3: CASSARTGTANTGELFF. The CDR3 DNA follows: TGTGCCAGCAGCGCCCGCACCGGGACAGCGAACACCGGGGAGCTGTTTTTT.

This chain links TRBV11-2 with TRBJ2-3; 9 nucleotides match TRBD1. This CDR3 contains 14 residues. From germline, CDR1 is SGHAT and CDR2 FQNNGV. Trimming at V came to 6 bases and at J to 2 bases, leaving 3 bases not matched to a gene. The CDR3 spells CASSGQGFTDTQYF. The CDR3 DNA is TGTGCCAGCAGTGGACAGGGGTTCACAGATACGCAGTATTTT.

This rearrangement joins TRBV27 to TRBJ1-1; TRBD1 aligns across 8 bases. The J segment lost 6 bases and the V segment lost 5 bases, leaving 8 bases of the junction unmatched. This CDR3 has 14 amino acids. Germline CDR1 is MNHEY and CDR2 is SMNVEV (reference sequence). The CDR3 sequence: CASSPHRGLSEAFF. CDR3 coding DNA: TGTGCCAGCAGTCCGCACAGGGGGTTATCTGAAGCTTTCTTT.

The chain has TRBV6-1 and TRBJ1-1; tentative D call: TRBD1 (6 bases). Trimming removed 0 bases from V and 4 bases from J, with 12 bases in between. The CDR3 covers 15 residues. Germline CDR1 is MNHNS and CDR2 is SASEGT. In DNA form, the CDR3 reads TGTGCCAGCAGTGAAGCGAGCGGGGGCGCCACTGAAGCTTTCTTT. Its protein product is CASSEASGGATEAFF.

This clone turned up a few times. The V gene is TRBV11-2, the J gene TRBJ1-6; 9 nucleotides align to TRBD1. This CDR3 has 14 amino acids. V trimming: 6 bases; J trimming: 8 bases; junction bases outside the gene matches: 5. In germline, CDR1 is SGHAT, CDR2 FQNNGV. CDR3 sequence: CASSSTGGYSPLHF. In DNA form, the CDR3 reads TGTGCCAGCAGTTCAACAGGGGGCTATTCACCCCTCCACTTT.

This chain uses TRBV6-5 with TRBJ1-2; no clear D gene. The CDR3 runs to 15 residues. The ends were cut back, 6 bases at V and 4 bases at J, with 18 bases in the middle. Germline V lookup: CDR1 MNHEY, CDR2 SVGAGI. CDR3 sequence (DNA): TGTGCCAGCAGCCCGAAGGCTGCGGCCAGCTATGGCTACACCTTC. Translated: CASSPKAAASYGYTF.

Concerning this clone itself: At one end the junction does not follow the germline gene, possibly because of a read error. The genes are TRBV19 and TRBJ2-1; no clear D gene. Germline CDR1 reads LNHDA; CDR2 reads SQIVND (reference sequence). CDR3 size: 15 residues. The DNA for the CDR3 is TGTGCCAGTAGTATTCTACAGCTCTCCAACAATGAGCAGTTCTTC. It encodes CASSILQLSNNEQFF.

The rearrangement joins TRBV7-7 to TRBJ2-3; 7 nucleotides line up with TRBD1. The germline gives CDR1 SSHAT, CDR2 FNYEAQ (reference sequence). J gave up 0 bases and V 1 base, and 1 base lay outside the gene matches. The CDR3 is 15 amino acids. CDR3 residues: CASSLGGQSTDTQYF. The CDR3 DNA reads as TGTGCCAGCAGCTTAGGGGGACAGAGCACAGATACGCAGTATTTT.

The sample holds one count of this clone. The V call is TRBV4-1, the J call TRBJ2-2, with D perhaps TRBD1 (5 bases). Looked up from germline, CDR1 is MGHRA and CDR2 is YSYEKL. This CDR3 contains 13 residues. The V and J ends lost 7 bases and 2 bases respectively, with 8 bases between them. In nucleotides, the CDR3 is TGCGCCAGCACCGGACACAACACCGGGGAGCTGTTTTTT. Amino acids: CASTGHNTGELFF.

The chain joins TRBV2 to TRBJ1-2; D not certain. The germline V and J ends were trimmed by 5 bases and 2 bases, with 12 bases remaining between them. This CDR3 comprises 14 residues. The germline V gene encodes CDR1 SNHLY and CDR2 FYNNEI. CDR3 protein: CASSWGGGNYGYTF. As DNA, the CDR3 is TGTGCCAGCAGTTGGGGTGGAGGAAACTATGGCTACACCTTC.

The chain combines TRBV5-1 with TRBJ1-2; D perhaps matches TRBD1 (6 bases). The CDR3 length is 13 residues. The V end was cut by 1 base, the J end by 8 bases, with 12 bases between. The germline V gene has CDR1 SGHRS and CDR2 YFSETQ. The CDR3 DNA sequence: TGCGCCAGCAGCTTGCGTTCAGGGGAAGGCTACACCTTC. It codes for CASSLRSGEGYTF.

The chain combines TRBV6-5 with TRBJ1-3; D not certain. CDR3 length: 13 residues. The germline V gene has CDR1 MNHEY and CDR2 SVGAGI. Trimming took 8 bases from V and 0 from J, leaving 8 bases between them. The CDR3 sequence is CASWPSSGNTIYF. CDR3 bases: TGTGCCAGCTGGCCAAGCTCTGGAAACACCATATATTTT.

Here the CDR3 DNA reads TGCAGTGCTAGTGGGGGACAGGGGTCAGACGGAAACACCATATATTTT. Translated: CSASGGQGSDGNTIYF. The chain couples TRBV20-1 to TRBJ1-3; 10 bases agree with TRBD1. The germline V gene encodes CDR1 DFQATT and CDR2 SNEGSKA (reference sequence). The CDR3 spans 16 residues. J lost 4 bases, V lost 3 bases, and 9 bases had no gene match.

This clone was seen only a few times. The V call is TRBV2, the J call TRBJ1-3, with a weak D call TRBD1 (5 bases). CDR3 length: 13 residues. V gave up 7 bases and J gave up 0 bases, with 7 bases separating them. From germline, CDR1 is SNHLY and CDR2 FYNNEI. The DNA of the CDR3 is TGTGCCAGCACAGGGTACTCTGGAAACACCATATATTTT. Amino acid sequence: CASTGYSGNTIYF.

The chain couples TRBV11-2 to TRBJ1-5, with a weak D call TRBD1 (5 bases). CDR3 size: 14 residues. Germline CDR1 and CDR2: SGHAT and FQNNGV. Between the trimmed V and J ends, which lost 3 bases and 9 bases, there was a span of 15 bases. The CDR3 sequence: CASSLEGGTVPQHF. CDR3 bases: TGTGCCAGCAGCTTGGAGGGTGGGACTGTGCCCCAGCATTTT.

The chain has TRBV5-1 and TRBJ1-1, with 11 nucleotides matching TRBD1. The germline V gene has CDR1 SGHRS and CDR2 YFSETQ. V dropped 4 bases and J dropped 1; count of bases not matched to a gene: 6. The CDR3 extends over 16 amino acids. For the CDR3, the DNA is TGCGCCAGCAGCCTAGGACAGGGGGCCGGGAACACTGAAGCTTTCTTT. As protein: CASSLGQGAGNTEAFF.

The chain links TRBV7-9 to TRBJ1-2; 10 bases map to TRBD1. Germline V lookup: CDR1 SEHNR, CDR2 FQNEAQ (reference sequence). With V trimmed by 4 bases and J by 8 bases, 7 bases remained unmatched. The CDR3 contains 14 residues. In DNA, the CDR3 is TGTGCCAGCAGCTCCGGCGACAGGGGGCAAGGCTACACCTTC. Protein sequence: CASSSGDRGQGYTF.